The 14 T cell receptor beta chains presented below share a single source sample, sequenced in a study of blood T cells in healthy people across ages. PCR was performed a second time for roughly 6 to 12 cycles using a sample-barcoded 5' primer and a J-beta primer mix. TCRdb processed the 5' RACE reads anew with MiXCR; each CDR3 protein has one entry. The table shows around 850,000 distinct CDR3 sequences, with 36% occurring only once. The sequenced sample was blood. Every receptor here comes from a man younger than 35 in good health.

This clonotype was seen at least ten times. The V gene is TRBV28, the J gene TRBJ1-4, with unresolved D. V lost 7 bases to trimming and J lost 4 bases, with 13 bases between them. The CDR3 loop spans 14 amino acids. Germline V CDR1 and CDR2: MDHEN, SYDVKM. CDR3 in amino acids: CASNLGSYNEKLFF. The CDR3, as DNA: TGTGCCAGCAACCTCGGGAGTTATAATGAAAAACTGTTTTTT. Full variable domain (rest looked up from reference TRBV28 and TRBJ1-4): DVKVTQSSRYLVKRTGEKVFLECVQDMDHENMFWYRQDPGLGLRLIYFSYDVKMKEKGDIPEGYSVSREKKERFSLILESASTNQTSMYLCASNLGSYNEKLFFGSGTQLSVL.

This clonotype was recorded a few times. The germline gene is not matched at one end of the junction; a read error may be the cause. This chain links TRBV6-5 with TRBJ1-1, with a weak D call TRBD1 (5 bases). Germline V gene lookup returns CDR1 MNHEY and CDR2 SVGAGI. CDR3 size: 14 residues. Written as DNA, the CDR3 is TGTGTCAGCAGCTCGGACGGACAGAACACTGAAGCTTTCTTT. Protein: CVSSSDGQNTEAFF.

The V and J genes are TRBV7-2 and TRBJ1-1; a weak D match, TRBD1 (5 bases). Germline V gene sequence: CDR1 SGHTA, CDR2 FQGNSA. The V end lost 5 bases, the J end lost 0 bases, and 10 bases lay between the germline ends. The CDR3 sequence is 14 residues long. The CDR3 reads CASSQTALNTEAFF. The CDR3, as DNA: TGTGCCAGCAGCCAGACAGCGCTGAACACTGAAGCTTTCTTT. The entire variable domain, with the rest obtained from reference TRBV7-2 and TRBJ1-1, is as follows: GAGVSQSPSNKVTEKGKDVELRCDPISGHTALYWYRQSLGQGLEFLIYFQGNSAPDKSGLPSDRFSAERTGGSVSTLTIQRTQQEDSAVYLCASSQTALNTEAFFGQGTRLTVV.

The genes are TRBV7-9 and TRBJ1-1; D remains unclear. Per germline, CDR1 SEHNR and CDR2 FQNEAQ (reference sequence). V was cut by 5 bases and J by 1 base, with 5 bases left in between. CDR3 length equals 12 residues. The CDR3 spells CASSPKNTEAFF. CDR3 DNA sequence: TGTGCCAGCAGCCCGAAGAACACTGAAGCTTTCTTT.

Only one count was recorded for this clonotype. The chain has TRBV20-1 and TRBJ2-5, with TRBD2 as a possible D gene (5 bases). The V gene lost 6 bases and the J gene lost 2 bases, with 13 bases spanning the gap. Germline values: CDR1 DFQATT, CDR2 SNEGSKA (reference sequence). The CDR3 extends over 13 amino acids. Here the CDR3 reads CSAPGGRQETQYF. The CDR3 DNA is TGCAGTGCCCCCGGCGGGCGGCAAGAGACCCAGTACTTC.

The sample holds one count of this clonotype. J is TRBJ2-1 and V is TRBV12-3 or TRBV12-4, with D possibly TRBD1 on 6 matching bases. This CDR3 comprises 15 residues. Trimming cost V 5 bases and J 9 bases, with 20 bases left between them. The CDR3 DNA reads as TGTGCCAGCAGTCCGCGCCGGGACACCAGTCGTGAGCAGTTCTTC. Amino acids: CASSPRRDTSREQFF.

The chain has TRBV4-1 and TRBJ2-6, with no clear D. The CDR3 is 19 residues long. Germline V gene lookup returns CDR1 MGHRA and CDR2 YSYEKL. Trimming removed 0 bases at V and 0 bases at J, with 15 bases between. This CDR3 reads CASSQDERALASGANVLTF. In DNA, the CDR3 is TGCGCCAGCAGCCAAGATGAAAGAGCCCTCGCCTCTGGGGCCAACGTCCTGACTTTC.

This chain connects TRBV6-5 to TRBJ2-1, with 8 bases that match TRBD1. V gave up 1 base and J gave up 1 base; unmatched junction bases: 9. Per germline, CDR1 MNHEY and CDR2 SVGAGI. This CDR3 region has 18 residues. CDR3 nucleotide sequence: TGTGCCAGCAGTTACTTAGCTACAGGGGGGTCATCCTACAATGAGCAGTTCTTC. Its translation is CASSYLATGGSSYNEQFF.

The gene calls are TRBV2 and TRBJ2-4, with TRBD1 matching over 7 bases. Germline-derived CDR1 and CDR2 are SNHLY and FYNNEI. The V segment lost 4 bases and the J segment 1 base; nucleotides outside the gene matches: 4. CDR3 length: 15 residues. The CDR3: CASSAQGLAKNIQYF. The CDR3 nucleotides read TGTGCCAGCAGTGCACAGGGGTTGGCCAAAAACATTCAGTACTTC.

CDR3 DNA sequence: TGCGCCAGCAGCTTAGGGACAGGGCCTACCGGGCAGTACTTC. The encoded protein is CASSLGTGPTGQYF. The chain combines TRBV5-1 with TRBJ2-4; 9 bases line up with TRBD1. This CDR3 is 14 amino acids long. Germline CDR1 and CDR2: SGHRS and YFSETQ. V dropped 2 bases and J dropped 13; count of bases not matched to a gene: 10.

In its sample, this clonotype was seen a few times. This chain links TRBV20-1 with TRBJ1-4, with D possibly matching TRBD1 (5 bases). Germline V CDR1 and CDR2: DFQATT, SNEGSKA (reference sequence). The CDR3 runs 13 residues. Between the trimmed V and J ends, which lost 6 bases and 5 bases, there was a span of 13 bases. This chain's CDR3 is CSAPMGGNEKLFF. In nucleotides, the CDR3 is TGCAGTGCCCCGATGGGGGGGAATGAAAAACTGTTTTTT.

This clonotype appeared a few times. The chain employs TRBV7-2 and TRBJ1-1; D remains unclear. Germline loops: CDR1 SGHTA, CDR2 FQGNSA. The CDR3 spans 12 residues. Trimming removed 3 bases at V and 8 bases at J, with 10 bases between. The CDR3 DNA reads as TGTGCCAGCAGCTTGGCCGTGGGGGAAGCTTTCTTT. Encoded protein: CASSLAVGEAFF.

This clonotype has a handful of counts. The chain combines TRBV7-2 with TRBJ2-5, with D perhaps TRBD2 (5 bases). Germline CDR1 SGHTA, CDR2 FQGNSA. The CDR3 has 11 amino acids. The V end lost 10 bases, the J end lost 5 bases, and 11 bases lay between the germline ends. The CDR3 bases are TGTGCCACAACCCGGAGGGAGACCCAGTACTTC. It translates to CATTRRETQYF. Filled out from reference TRBV7-2 and TRBJ2-5, the complete variable domain reads GAGVSQSPSNKVTEKGKDVELRCDPISGHTALYWYRQSLGQGLEFLIYFQGNSAPDKSGLPSDRFSAERTGGSVSTLTIQRTQQEDSAVYLCATTRRETQYFGPGTRLLVL.

The chain uses TRBV3-1 and TRBJ1-1; D is uncertain. This CDR3 region has 15 residues. The germline V gene encodes CDR1 LGHDT and CDR2 YNNKEL (reference sequence). V was clipped by 0 bases and J by 4 bases, with 12 bases between them. The CDR3 protein is CASSQEGSPSTEAFF. CDR3 nucleotide sequence: TGTGCCAGCAGCCAAGAGGGGAGTCCGAGCACTGAAGCTTTCTTT.